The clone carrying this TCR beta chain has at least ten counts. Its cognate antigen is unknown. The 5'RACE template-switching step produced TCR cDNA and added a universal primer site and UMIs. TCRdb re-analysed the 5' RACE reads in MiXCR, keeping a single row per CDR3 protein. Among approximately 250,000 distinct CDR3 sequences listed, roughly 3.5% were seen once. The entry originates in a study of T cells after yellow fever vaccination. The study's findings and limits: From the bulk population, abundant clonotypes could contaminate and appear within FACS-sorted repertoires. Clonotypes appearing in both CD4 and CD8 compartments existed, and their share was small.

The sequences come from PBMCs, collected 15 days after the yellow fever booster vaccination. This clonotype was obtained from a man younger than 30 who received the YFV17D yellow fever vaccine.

This CDR3 reads CASSPHGGRIDEQYF. CDR3 nucleotide sequence: TGTGCCAGCAGTCCCCACGGGGGGCGTATCGACGAGCAGTACTTC. The V gene is TRBV27, the J gene TRBJ2-7; D perhaps matches TRBD2 (7 bases). Germline V gene data show CDR1 as MNHEY and CDR2 as SMNVEV (reference sequence). The CDR3 has 15 amino acids. The germline V and J ends were trimmed by 5 bases and 5 bases, with 19 bases remaining between them.